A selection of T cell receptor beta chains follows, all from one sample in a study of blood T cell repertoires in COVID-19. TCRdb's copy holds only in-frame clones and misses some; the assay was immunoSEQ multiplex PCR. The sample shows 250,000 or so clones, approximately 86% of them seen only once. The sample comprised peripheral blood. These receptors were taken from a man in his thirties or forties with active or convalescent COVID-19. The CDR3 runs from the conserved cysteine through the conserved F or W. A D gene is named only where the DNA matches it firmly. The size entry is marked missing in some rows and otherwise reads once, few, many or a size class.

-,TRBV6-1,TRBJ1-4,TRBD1,TGTGCCAGCAGTGGGGAGCTAGGCAGGGGGAATGAAAAACTGTTTTTT,CASSGELGRGNEKLFF
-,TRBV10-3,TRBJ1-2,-,TGTGCCATCAGTCATCGAGAGGACAGCAACTATGGCTACACCTTC,CAISHREDSNYGYTF
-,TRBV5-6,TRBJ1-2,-,TGTGCCAGCGTCCTTAGAGGGCTCTATGGCTACACCTTC,CASVLRGLYGYTF
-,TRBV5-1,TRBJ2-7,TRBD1,TGCGCCAGCAGCCTAGACAGGGCGGGCTACGAGCAGTACTTC,CASSLDRAGYEQYF
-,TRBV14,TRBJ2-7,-,TGTGCCAGCAGCCAAGTACAGGGTGCCGAGCAGTACTTC,CASSQVQGAEQYF
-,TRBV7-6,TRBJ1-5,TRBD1,TGTGCCAGCAGCACGGGACAGGGGGGTGGCCAGCCCCAGCATTTT,CASSTGQGGGQPQHF
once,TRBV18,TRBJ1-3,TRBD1,TGTGCCAGCTCGCCGGACAGGTTGACCTCTGGAAACACCATATATTTT,CASSPDRLTSGNTIYF
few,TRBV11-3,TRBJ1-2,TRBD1,TGTGCCAGCAGCCTACAGGGGCGCCCGCGTGGCTACACCTTC,CASSLQGRPRGYTF
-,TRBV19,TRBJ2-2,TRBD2,TGTGCCAGTACCAAATGGACTAGCTATGCCGGGGAGCTGTTTTTT,CASTKWTSYAGELFF
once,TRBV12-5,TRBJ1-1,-,TGTGCTAGTGGACCGGACGGGATGAACACTGAAGCTTTCTTT,CASGPDGMNTEAFF
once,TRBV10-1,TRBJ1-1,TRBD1,TGCGCCAGCAGTGAGTCGGTAAGGGGGCACAACTTTGAAGCTTTCTTT,CASSESVRGHNFEAFF
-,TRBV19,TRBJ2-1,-,TGTGCCAGTAGTACCACGACAGTGGGGAATGAGCAGTTCTTC,CASSTTTVGNEQFF